This T cell receptor (beta chain) was recovered during a study of human T cells and chemical hapten exposure. This clonotype was detected only a few times. This sample's time point: patch test 1, 2 weeks after DPC sensitization. Indicated treatment: therapeutic diphenylcyclopropenone sensitization with weekly scalp DPC. Germline values: CDR1 SNHLY, CDR2 FYNNEI. The CDR3 spans 11 residues. V gave up 5 bases and J gave up 15 bases, with 14 bases separating them. The study's library attached unique molecular identifiers to single cDNA molecules. TCRdb processed the RACE reads anew with MiXCR; each CDR3 protein has one entry. The sample shows approximately 400,000 distinct CDR3 sequences, 4.8% of them seen only once.

The chain is built from TRBV2 and TRBJ2-1; a weak D match, TRBD1 (5 bases). The sequences come from whole blood, collected in connection with sensitization to the hapten diphenylcyclopropenone (DPC). The origin of this receptor is a woman between 50 and 59 years old with alopecia areata. Some clones in this sample may be carry-over from other donors' samples. This CDR3 is CASSQGSLGFF. CDR3 bases: TGTGCCAGCAGTCAGGGCTCCTTGGGGTTCTTC.